This T cell receptor (beta chain) comes out of a study of blood T cell repertoires in COVID-19. Using immunoSEQ multiplex PCR, the repertoire was profiled, and TCRdb retains in-frame clones only, with some absent. Of about 59,000 clones listed, around 80% are singletons. Unmatched junction bases numbered 15, after V lost 9 bases and J lost 0 bases. This CDR3 spans 18 amino acids. Germline assignment: CDR1 LNHDA and CDR2 SQIVND (reference sequence). The chain employs TRBV19 and TRBJ2-7, with 12 bases matching TRBD1. Sequencing used peripheral blood. This sequence originates from a man aged 60 to 75 with acute or convalescent COVID-19. CDR3 residues: CASPLGTGGSGGSYEQYF. As DNA, the CDR3 is TGTGCCAGCCCTCTAGGGACAGGGGGCTCGGGGGGCTCCTACGAGCAGTACTTC.